The 8 T cell receptor beta chains in this list originate from one sample, sequenced in a study of T cells expressing NK-cell markers. Each CDR3 protein gets one entry in TCRdb, which reprocessed the 5' RACE reads and gives no DNA. Its table lists under 200,000 distinct CDR3 sequences. Sequenced sample: blood T cells: a sorted CD56 or NKG2C T cell subset, CD4+ or CD8+ T cells, or bulk PBMC T cells (not recorded which). Every receptor here comes from a woman between 18 and 70 years old in good health.

The CDR3 sequence is CASSLAPGQGPNTGELFF. The rearrangement joins TRBV4-1 to TRBJ2-2; the D call from TCRdb, TRBD1, cannot be confirmed without DNA. The CDR3 is 18 residues long. The germline gives CDR1 MGHRA, CDR2 YSYEKL.

This rearrangement joins TRBV27 to TRBJ1-6. The length of the CDR3 is 12 residues. The germline gives CDR1 MNHEY, CDR2 SMNVEV (reference sequence). The chain's CDR3 is CASSFSNSPLHF.

V gene TRBV18 combines with J gene TRBJ2-5; TCRdb's D call, TRBD1, is unchecked because there is no DNA. This CDR3 comprises 16 residues. Germline values: CDR1 KGHSH, CDR2 LQKENI. This CDR3 is CASSPPGRGSQETQYF.

The V and J genes are TRBV28 and TRBJ2-2; the TCRdb D gene call, TRBD1, has no DNA to confirm it. This CDR3 contains 15 residues. Germline CDR1 is MDHEN and CDR2 is SYDVKM. The CDR3 loop reads CASSWGNRNTGELFF.

The V and J genes are TRBV24-1 and TRBJ2-2; TCRdb calls TRBD2, which cannot be checked without DNA. This CDR3 contains 18 residues. The germline CDR1 and CDR2 sequences are KGHDR and SFDVKD. The chain's CDR3 is CATSDFSGRAFATGELFF.

The chain couples TRBV11-2 to TRBJ2-1; the TRBD2 assignment by TCRdb is unverifiable without DNA. Germline CDR1 SGHAT, CDR2 FQNNGV. This CDR3 region has 16 residues. CDR3 protein: CASSLELGRRGNEQFF. The full variable domain, rest sourced from reference TRBV11-2 and TRBJ2-1, is EAGVAQSPRYKIIEKRQSVAFWCNPISGHATLYWYQQILGQGPKLLIQFQNNGVVDDSQLPKDRFSAERLKGVDSTLKIQPAKLEDSAVYLCASSLELGRRGNEQFFGPGTRLTVL.

Here the CDR3 reads CASSEADPQTDRGVNTEAFF. The rearrangement links TRBV2 to TRBJ1-1; TCRdb gives TRBD1 as the D gene, but with no DNA this cannot be confirmed. CDR3 size: 20 residues. Germline V CDR1 and CDR2: SNHLY, FYNNEI.

V usage is TRBV5-5 and J usage is TRBJ2-5. The CDR3 runs to 14 residues. Germline CDR1 is SGHKS and CDR2 is YYEKEE (reference sequence). Here the CDR3 reads CASSFRQLQETQYF.